This TCR beta chain was recovered during a study of cytomegalovirus exposure and HLA in healthy donors. About this clone itself: Its antigen is unidentified.

Overall study results and limits: TCR beta chain V- and J-gene trimming was linked, in a later analysis, to a missense variant in DCLRE1C. Rare sequences made up most TCRs, while some public TCRs were found in many donors. Diagnosis of cytomegalovirus status made by the classifier reportedly showed high specificity and sensitivity.

Unrecorded immune exposure was likely among donors, who were nominally healthy when sampled. J lost 7 bases, V lost 8 bases, and 9 bases had no gene match. The CDR3 has 14 amino acids. Germline CDR1 reads SNHLY; CDR2 reads FYNNEI. Primers included in the PCR were 60 Vbeta and 13 Jbeta primers. Sequencing used immunoSEQ multiplex PCR; TCRdb keeps in-frame clones, though not all of them. The sample consists of fewer than 45,000 clones, 70% to 80% of them appearing once. The sequenced sample was PBMCs. The origin of this receptor is a young woman in good health and CMV-seropositive. The rearrangement uses TRBV2 and TRBJ1-5; 9 positions match TRBD1. CDR3 DNA: TGTGCCAGCGCCGGAGGGACAGGGAACCAGCCCCAGCATTTT. Its protein is CASAGGTGNQPQHF.